The rows below give T cell receptor beta chains drawn from one sample of a study of cytomegalovirus exposure and HLA in healthy donors. Some clones are missing from TCRdb's copy, which holds only in-frame ones; the method was immunoSEQ multiplex PCR. The table records 150,000 to 200,000 clones, approximately 79% of them present only once. The sample was PBMCs. These receptors came from a man aged 45 to 65 in good health and CMV-seropositive. CDR3s include the opening cysteine and the closing phenylalanine or tryptophan.

V gene | CDR3 protein
TRBV4-3 | CASSQVAGETDTQYF
TRBV28 | CASLGTEYGYTF
TRBV7-9 | CASSPPASGQTLIYGYTF
TRBV27 | CASSSGLRNTGELFF
TRBV5-6 | CASSLRGTDTQYF
TRBV10-2 | CATLSLAGGQNTQYF
TRBV9 | CASSAQGWTGEAFF
TRBV19 | CASSSNPRFF
TRBV5-6 | CASSRDSTGELFF
TRBV5-4 | CASSPGLAGFNEQFF
TRBV28 | CASSPVLTVGNTIYF
TRBV14 | CASSLDRGARAFF
TRBV9 | CASSVNSGAVNEQFF
TRBV7-9 | CASSLNTGYNEQFF
TRBV30 | CAHAGTGKGLYEQYF
TRBV7-8 | CASSSRGRIYEQYF
TRBV7-9 | CASSLEGVHEQYF
TRBV10-3 | CAISPRGQGAEVNGYTF
TRBV5-8 | CASSMGVRDQPQHF
TRBV2 | CASGQFGQGLQPQHF
TRBV7-3 | CASSLRSGWTGELFF
TRBV5-1 | CASSLQVMNTEAFF